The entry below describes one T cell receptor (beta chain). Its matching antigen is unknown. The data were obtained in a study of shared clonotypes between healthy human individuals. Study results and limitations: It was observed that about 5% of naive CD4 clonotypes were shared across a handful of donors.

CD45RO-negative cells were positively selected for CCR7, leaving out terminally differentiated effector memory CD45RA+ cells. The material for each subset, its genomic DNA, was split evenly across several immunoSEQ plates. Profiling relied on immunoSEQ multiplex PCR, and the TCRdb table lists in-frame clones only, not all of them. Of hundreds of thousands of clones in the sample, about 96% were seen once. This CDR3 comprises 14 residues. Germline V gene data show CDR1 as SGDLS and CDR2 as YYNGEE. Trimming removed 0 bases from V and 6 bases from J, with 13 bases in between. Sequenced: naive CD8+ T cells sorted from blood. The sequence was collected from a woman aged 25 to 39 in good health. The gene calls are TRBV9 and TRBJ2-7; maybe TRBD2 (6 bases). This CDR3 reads CASSVGIGGSEQYF. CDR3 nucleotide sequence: TGTGCCAGCAGCGTAGGAATCGGGGGATCCGAGCAGTACTTC.